The present entry profiles one TCR beta chain with its context. The count of this clone is one. Its specific antigen is unknown. No much larger clonotype is one base removed from it; base qualities were not supplied. At diagnosis, tumor, uninvolved tumor-adjacent lung and peripheral blood were collected and then preserved as a mix of FFPE and fresh-frozen material. For TCR repertoire profiling, blood samples were analyzed in the form of peripheral blood mononuclear cells. From the cysteine through the phenylalanine, the CDR3 covers 15 amino acids. Only the CDR3 DNA stays, 45 bases, in frame from base 1. The CDR1 and CDR2 encoded by the germline V gene (reference sequence) are GTSNPN and SVGIG. The junction shows trimming of 8 bases on V and 1 base on J, and the gene matches do not reach 10 bases of it. The source of the sample is a study of T cells in localized non-small cell lung cancer (dated by TCRdb to the early 2020s). Regarding the study in general: The study analyzed T cell repertoires of 200 to 250 early-stage NSCLC patients, comparing tumors and uninvolved tumor-adjacent lungs. The cohort was made up of a few hundred treatment-naive NSCLC patients whose localized lung tumors had been resected. A mean age of about 66 years was recorded for the NSCLC patients, of whom around 120 were male and 95 to 110 were female.

The immunoSEQ Assay was used to sequence TCR beta CDR3 regions from DNA. The paper's processing steps were these. T cell density was computed as TCR beta template counts normalized to usable DNA estimated by amplifying housekeeping genes. Richness was estimated with the preseqR package, extrapolating to 400,000 templates for PBMC samples and 120,000 templates for tissue samples. Clonality was taken to be one minus Pielou's evenness. Tissue-enriched TCRs were identified through differential abundance testing performed on productive amino-acid clonotypes, with a minimum total count of 5 and an alpha of 0.1. The Jaccard Index and the Morisita Overlap Index were used to measure repertoire overlap between compartments. GLIPH grouped TCR beta CDR3s together with public tetramer-defined viral CDR3s, and a viral motif had to include at least three viral sequences and show V-gene enrichment. This is the immuneACCESS table as TCRdb keeps it, with only in-frame sequences that have V and J called. A part of the clones is gone; compared with another copy, unresolved V genes explain less than half, and the rest is unexplained. The V and J calls and clone size were taken over from that table, and D and trimming were inferred from the DNA. Across this sample there are about 46,000 clones, with around 81% seen only once. The ten largest make up roughly 18% of the sample.

Overall study results and their limits: Because the study design was exploratory, TCR variables were selected using unadjusted p-values without false-discovery rate correction. Of the top 100 tumor clones, a median of approximately 60 were detected in paired uninvolved adjacent lung; roughly 29 were also among that lung's top 100. Multi-region tumor sequencing was not performed, so intratumor heterogeneity could not be excluded. Uninvolved tumor-adjacent lung showed the highest T cell clonality, higher than tumor, which suggests more focused antigenic responses in the adjacent lung. Higher blood T cell density associated with longer overall survival, while higher adjacent-lung clonality associated with shorter survival.

Specimen: peripheral blood mononuclear cells, collected before any cancer treatment. The rearrangement joined TRBV30 to TRBJ2-5, and 10 junction bases match TRBD2. This TCR derives from a man aged 40 to 69 with stage III lung adenocarcinoma. CDR3 protein: CAGDLSGGFQETQYF. The DNA sequence is TGTGCCGGAGACCTTAGCGGGGGGTTCCAAGAGACCCAGTACTTC. Beyond the CDR3, the reference TRBV30 and TRBJ2-5 genes provide the residues; the full variable domain reads: SQTIHQWPATLVQPVGSPLSLECTVEGTSNPNLYWYRQAAGRGLQLLFYSVGIGQISSEVPQNLSASRPQDRQFILSSKKLLLSDSGFYLCAGDLSGGFQETQYFGPGTRLLVL.